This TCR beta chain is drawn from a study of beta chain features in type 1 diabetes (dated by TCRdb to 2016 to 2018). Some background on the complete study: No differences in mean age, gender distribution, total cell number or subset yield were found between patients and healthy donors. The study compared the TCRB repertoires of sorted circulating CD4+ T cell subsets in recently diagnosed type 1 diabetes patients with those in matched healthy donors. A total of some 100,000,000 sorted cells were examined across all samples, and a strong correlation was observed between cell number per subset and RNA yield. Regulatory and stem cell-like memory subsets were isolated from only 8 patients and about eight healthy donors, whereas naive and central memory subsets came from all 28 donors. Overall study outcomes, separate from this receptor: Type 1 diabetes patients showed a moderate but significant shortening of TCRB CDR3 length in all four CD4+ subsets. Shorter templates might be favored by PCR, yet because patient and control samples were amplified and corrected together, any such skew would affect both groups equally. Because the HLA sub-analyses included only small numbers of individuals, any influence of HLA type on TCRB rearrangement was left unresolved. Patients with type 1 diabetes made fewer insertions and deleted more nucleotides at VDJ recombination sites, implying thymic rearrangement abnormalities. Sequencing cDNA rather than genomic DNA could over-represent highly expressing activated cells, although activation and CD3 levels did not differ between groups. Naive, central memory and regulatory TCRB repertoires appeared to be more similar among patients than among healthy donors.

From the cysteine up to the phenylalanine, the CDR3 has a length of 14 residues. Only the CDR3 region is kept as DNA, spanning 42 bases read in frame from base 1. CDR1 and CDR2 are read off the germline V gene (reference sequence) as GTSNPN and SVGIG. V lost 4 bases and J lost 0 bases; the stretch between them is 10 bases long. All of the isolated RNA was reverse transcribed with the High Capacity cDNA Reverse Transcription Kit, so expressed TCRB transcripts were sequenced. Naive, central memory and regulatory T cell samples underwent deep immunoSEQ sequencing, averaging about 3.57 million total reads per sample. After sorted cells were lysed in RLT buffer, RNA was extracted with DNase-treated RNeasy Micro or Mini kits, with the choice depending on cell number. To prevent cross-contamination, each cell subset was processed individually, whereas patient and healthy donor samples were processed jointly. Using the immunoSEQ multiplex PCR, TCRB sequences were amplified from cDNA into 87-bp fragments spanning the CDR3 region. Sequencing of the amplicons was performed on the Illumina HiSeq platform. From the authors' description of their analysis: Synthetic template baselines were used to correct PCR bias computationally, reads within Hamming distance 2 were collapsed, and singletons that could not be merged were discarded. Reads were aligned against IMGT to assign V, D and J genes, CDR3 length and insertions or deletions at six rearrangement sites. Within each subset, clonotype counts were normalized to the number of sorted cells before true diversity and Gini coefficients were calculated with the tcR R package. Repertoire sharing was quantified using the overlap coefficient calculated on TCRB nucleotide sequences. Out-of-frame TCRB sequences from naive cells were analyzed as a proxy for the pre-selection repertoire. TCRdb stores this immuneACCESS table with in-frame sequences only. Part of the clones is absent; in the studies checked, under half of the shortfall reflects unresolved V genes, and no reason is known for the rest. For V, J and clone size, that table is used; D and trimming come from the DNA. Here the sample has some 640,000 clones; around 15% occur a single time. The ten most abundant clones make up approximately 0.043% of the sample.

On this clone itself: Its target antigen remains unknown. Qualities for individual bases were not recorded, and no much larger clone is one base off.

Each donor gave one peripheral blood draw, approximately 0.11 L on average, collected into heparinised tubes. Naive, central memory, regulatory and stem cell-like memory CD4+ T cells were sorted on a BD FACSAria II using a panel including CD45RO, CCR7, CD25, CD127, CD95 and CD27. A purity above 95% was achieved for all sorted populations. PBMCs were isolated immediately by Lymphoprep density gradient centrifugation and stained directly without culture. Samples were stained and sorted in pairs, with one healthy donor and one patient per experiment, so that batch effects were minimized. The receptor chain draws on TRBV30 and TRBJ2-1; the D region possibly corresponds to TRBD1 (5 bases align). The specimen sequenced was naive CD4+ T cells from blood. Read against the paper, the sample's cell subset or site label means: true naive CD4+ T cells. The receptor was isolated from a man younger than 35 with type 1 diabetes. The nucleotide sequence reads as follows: TGTGCCTGGACAGGGTCGAACTCCTACAATGAGCAGTTCTTC. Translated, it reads CAWTGSNSYNEQFF.